The sample holds many counts of the clone carrying this T cell receptor beta chain. Its target is unknown. Time point of the sample: newly diagnosed GD, antithyroid drugs for less than 3 months. The TCR library was prepared using RNA isolated from PBMCs. CDR3 length equals 14 residues. The V end was cut by 4 bases, the J end by 0 bases, with 7 bases between. Germline lookup yields CDR1 SGHTA and CDR2 FQGTGA. These data are taken from a study of regulatory T cells in long-lasting Graves disease. On the study more broadly: Graves' patients (newly diagnosed) had been on antithyroid drugs under 3 months. Study results and limitations: Favoring TRBV28, TRBJ1-2 and TRBJ2-5 was a feature seen in persistent disease.

Through Arm-PCR of CDR3 regions and iRepertoire HTBI primers, TCR beta libraries were built. TCRdb ran MiXCR on the multiplex PCR reads and lists one entry per CDR3 protein. The sample holds 350,000 to 400,000 distinct CDR3 sequences, roughly 17% seen once. These data also formed part of another study, on T cells in Graves' hyperthyroidism and ophthalmopathy. From that study: Stable Graves' hyperthyroidism meant no ophthalmopathy progression within 18 months. Ophthalmopathy and stable hyperthyroidism were told apart by a 13 V-J model.

Here the sequenced sample was peripheral blood mononuclear cells (PBMCs), taken at new diagnosis, from a patient treated with antithyroid drugs. The clonotype comes from a woman under 30 with Graves disease. The rearrangement uses TRBV7-3 and TRBJ2-1, with D possibly being TRBD2 (5 bases). The CDR3: CASSSTSSYNEQFF. The CDR3 bases are TGTGCCAGCAGCTCTACTAGCTCCTACAATGAGCAGTTCTTC.